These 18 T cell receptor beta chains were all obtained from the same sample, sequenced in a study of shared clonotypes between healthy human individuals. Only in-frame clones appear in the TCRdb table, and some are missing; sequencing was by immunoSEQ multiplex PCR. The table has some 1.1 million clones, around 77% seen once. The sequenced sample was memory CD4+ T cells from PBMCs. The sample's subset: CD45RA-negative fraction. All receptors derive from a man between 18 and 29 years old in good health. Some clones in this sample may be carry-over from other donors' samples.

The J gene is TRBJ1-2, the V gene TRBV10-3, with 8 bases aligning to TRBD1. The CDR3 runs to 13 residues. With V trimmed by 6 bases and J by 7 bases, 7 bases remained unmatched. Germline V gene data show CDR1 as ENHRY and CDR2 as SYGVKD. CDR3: CAIRADRDSGYTF. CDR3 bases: TGTGCCATCAGAGCGGACAGGGACTCTGGCTACACCTTC.

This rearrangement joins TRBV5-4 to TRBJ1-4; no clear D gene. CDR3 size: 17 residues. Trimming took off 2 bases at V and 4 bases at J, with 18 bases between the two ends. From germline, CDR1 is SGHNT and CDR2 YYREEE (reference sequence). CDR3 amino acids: CASSFLEGVQFNEKLFF. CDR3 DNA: TGTGCCAGCAGCTTTCTGGAGGGAGTACAGTTTAATGAAAAACTGTTTTTT.

The chain's CDR3 is CASSPAGQNTDTQYF. DNA of the CDR3: TGTGCCAGCAGCCCCGCGGGACAGAACACAGATACGCAGTATTTT. The chain couples TRBV28 to TRBJ2-3; TRBD1 is a possible D gene (7 bases). Per germline, CDR1 MDHEN and CDR2 SYDVKM. V lost 6 bases and J lost 2, with 15 bases in between. The CDR3 totals 15 residues.

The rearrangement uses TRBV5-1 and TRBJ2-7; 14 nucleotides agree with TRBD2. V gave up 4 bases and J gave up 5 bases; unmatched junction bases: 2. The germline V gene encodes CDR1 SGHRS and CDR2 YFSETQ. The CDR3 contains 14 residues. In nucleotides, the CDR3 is TGCGCCAGCAGCATGACTAGCGGGAGGGACGAGCAGTACTTC. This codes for CASSMTSGRDEQYF.

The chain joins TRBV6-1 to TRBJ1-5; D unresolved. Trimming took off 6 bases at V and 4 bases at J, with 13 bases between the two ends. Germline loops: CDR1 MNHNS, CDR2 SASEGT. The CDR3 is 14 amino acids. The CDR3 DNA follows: TGTGCCAGCAGCCTCCTCTTGGGGAATCAGCCCCAGCATTTT. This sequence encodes CASSLLLGNQPQHF.

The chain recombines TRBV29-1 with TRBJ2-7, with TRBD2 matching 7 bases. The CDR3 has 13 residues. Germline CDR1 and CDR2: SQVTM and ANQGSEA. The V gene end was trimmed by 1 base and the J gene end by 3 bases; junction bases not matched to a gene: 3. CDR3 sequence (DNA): TGCAGCGTTGAAGGGCCTAGCGGCTACGAGCAGTACTTC. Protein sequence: CSVEGPSGYEQYF.

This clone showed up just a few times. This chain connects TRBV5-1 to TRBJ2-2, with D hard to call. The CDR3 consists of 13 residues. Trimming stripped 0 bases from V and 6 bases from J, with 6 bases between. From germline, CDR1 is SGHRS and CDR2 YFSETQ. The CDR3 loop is CASSLGTAGELFF. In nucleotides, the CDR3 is TGCGCCAGCAGCTTGGGGACGGCCGGGGAGCTGTTTTTT.

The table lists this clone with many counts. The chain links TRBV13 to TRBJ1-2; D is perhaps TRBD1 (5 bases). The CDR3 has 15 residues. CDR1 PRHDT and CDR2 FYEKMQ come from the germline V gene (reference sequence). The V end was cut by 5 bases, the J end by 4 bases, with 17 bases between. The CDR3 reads CASSRTGASSYGYTF. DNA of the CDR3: TGTGCCAGCAGCCGGACCGGGGCGTCGAGCTATGGCTACACCTTC.

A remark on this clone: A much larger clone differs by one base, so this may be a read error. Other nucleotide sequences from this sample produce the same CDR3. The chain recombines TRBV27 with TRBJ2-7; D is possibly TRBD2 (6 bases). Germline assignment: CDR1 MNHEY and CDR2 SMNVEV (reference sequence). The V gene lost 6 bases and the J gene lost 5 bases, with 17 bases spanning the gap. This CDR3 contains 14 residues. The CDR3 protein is CASSNAGRPNEQYF. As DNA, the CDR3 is TGTGCCAGCAGCAACGCGGGACGCCCTAACGAGCAGTACTTC.

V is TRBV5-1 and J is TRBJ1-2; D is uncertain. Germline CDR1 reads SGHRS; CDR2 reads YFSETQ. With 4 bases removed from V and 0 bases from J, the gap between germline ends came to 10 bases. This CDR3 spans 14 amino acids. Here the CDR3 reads CASSLQHANYGYTF. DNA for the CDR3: TGCGCCAGCAGCCTCCAGCATGCTAACTATGGCTACACCTTC.

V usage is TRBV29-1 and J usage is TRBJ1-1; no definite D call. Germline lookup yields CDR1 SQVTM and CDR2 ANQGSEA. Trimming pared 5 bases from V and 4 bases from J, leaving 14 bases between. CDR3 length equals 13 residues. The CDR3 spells CSVRVSGVTEAFF. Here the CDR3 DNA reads TGCAGCGTTAGGGTAAGTGGAGTCACTGAAGCTTTCTTT.

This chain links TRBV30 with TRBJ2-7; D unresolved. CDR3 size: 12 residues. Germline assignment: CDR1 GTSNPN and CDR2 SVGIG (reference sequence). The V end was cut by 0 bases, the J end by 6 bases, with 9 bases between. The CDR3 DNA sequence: TGTGCCTGGAGTGTCCGAGACGTCGAGCAGTACTTC. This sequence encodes CAWSVRDVEQYF. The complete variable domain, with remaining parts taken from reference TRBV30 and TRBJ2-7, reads SQTIHQWPATLVQPVGSPLSLECTVEGTSNPNLYWYRQAAGRGLQLLFYSVGIGQISSEVPQNLSASRPQDRQFILSSKKLLLSDSGFYLCAWSVRDVEQYFGPGTRLTVT.

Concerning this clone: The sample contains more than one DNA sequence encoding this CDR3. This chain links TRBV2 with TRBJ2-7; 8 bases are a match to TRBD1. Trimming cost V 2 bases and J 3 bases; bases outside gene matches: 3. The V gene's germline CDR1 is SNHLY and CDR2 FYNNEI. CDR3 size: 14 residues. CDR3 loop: CASSEQGQGYEQYF. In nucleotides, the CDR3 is TGTGCCAGCAGTGAACAAGGACAGGGCTACGAGCAGTACTTC. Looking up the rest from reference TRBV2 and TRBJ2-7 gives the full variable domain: EPEVTQTPSHQVTQMGQEVILRCVPISNHLYFYWYRQILGQKVEFLVSFYNNEISEKSEIFDDQFSVERPDGSNFTLKIRSTKLEDSAMYFCASSEQGQGYEQYFGPGTRLTVT.

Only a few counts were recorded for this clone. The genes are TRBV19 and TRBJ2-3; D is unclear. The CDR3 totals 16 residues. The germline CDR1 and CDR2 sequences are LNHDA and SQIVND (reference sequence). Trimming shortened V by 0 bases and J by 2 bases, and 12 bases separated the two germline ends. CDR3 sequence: CASSIELGSLTDTQYF. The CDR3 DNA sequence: TGTGCCAGTAGTATAGAACTGGGATCCCTCACAGATACGCAGTATTTT. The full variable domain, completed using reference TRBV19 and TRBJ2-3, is DGGITQSPKYLFRKEGQNVTLSCEQNLNHDAMYWYRQDPGQGLRLIYYSQIVNDFQKGDIAEGYSVSREKKESFPLTVTSAQKNPTAFYLCASSIELGSLTDTQYFGPGTRLTVL.

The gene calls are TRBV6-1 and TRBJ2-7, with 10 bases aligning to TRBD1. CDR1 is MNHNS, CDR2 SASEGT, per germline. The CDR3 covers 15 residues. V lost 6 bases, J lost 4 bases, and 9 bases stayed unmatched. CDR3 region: CASRRDRGWGYEQYF. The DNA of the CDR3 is TGTGCCAGCAGGAGGGACAGGGGATGGGGGTACGAGCAGTACTTC.

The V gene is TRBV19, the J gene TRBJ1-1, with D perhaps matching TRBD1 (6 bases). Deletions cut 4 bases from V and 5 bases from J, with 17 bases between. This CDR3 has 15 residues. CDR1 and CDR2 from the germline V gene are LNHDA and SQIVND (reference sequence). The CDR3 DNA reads TGTGCCAGTAGTACGTTGGGGGGCGGAGGGACTGAAGCTTTCTTT. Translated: CASSTLGGGGTEAFF.

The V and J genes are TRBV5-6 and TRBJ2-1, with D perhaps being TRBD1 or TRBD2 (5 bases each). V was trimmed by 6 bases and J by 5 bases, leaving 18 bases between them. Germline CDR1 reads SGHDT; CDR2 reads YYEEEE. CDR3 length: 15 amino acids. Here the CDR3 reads CASNPPGRPNNEQFF. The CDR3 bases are TGTGCCAGCAACCCTCCGGGACGCCCAAACAATGAGCAGTTCTTC.

CDR3 protein: CASSLLTGQSGANVLTF. The CDR3, as DNA: TGTGCCAGCAGTTTGTTGACCGGACAGAGCGGGGCCAACGTCCTGACTTTC. This chain joins TRBV27 and TRBJ2-6; perhaps TRBD1 as D (6 bases). The CDR3 is made up of 17 amino acids. V lost 3 bases, J lost 4 bases, and 16 bases lay in between. The germline CDR1 and CDR2 sequences are MNHEY and SMNVEV (reference sequence).